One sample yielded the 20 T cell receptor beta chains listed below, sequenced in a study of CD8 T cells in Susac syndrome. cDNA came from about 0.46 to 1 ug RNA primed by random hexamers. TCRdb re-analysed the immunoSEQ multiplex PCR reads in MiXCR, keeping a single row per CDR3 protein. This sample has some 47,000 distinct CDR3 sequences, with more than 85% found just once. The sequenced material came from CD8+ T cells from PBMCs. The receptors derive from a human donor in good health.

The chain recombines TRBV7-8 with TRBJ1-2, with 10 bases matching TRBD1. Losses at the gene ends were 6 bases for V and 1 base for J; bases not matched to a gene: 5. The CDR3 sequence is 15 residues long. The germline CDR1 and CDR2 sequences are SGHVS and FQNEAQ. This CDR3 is CASRGGQGVNYGYTF. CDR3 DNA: TGTGCCAGCAGAGGTGGACAGGGGGTTAACTATGGCTACACCTTC. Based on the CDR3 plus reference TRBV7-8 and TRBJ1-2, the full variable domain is GAGVSQSPRYKVAKRGQDVALRCDPISGHVSLFWYQQALGQGPEFLTYFQNEAQLDKSGLPSDRFFAERPEGSVSTLKIQRTQQEDSAVYLCASRGGQGVNYGYTFGSGTRLTVV.

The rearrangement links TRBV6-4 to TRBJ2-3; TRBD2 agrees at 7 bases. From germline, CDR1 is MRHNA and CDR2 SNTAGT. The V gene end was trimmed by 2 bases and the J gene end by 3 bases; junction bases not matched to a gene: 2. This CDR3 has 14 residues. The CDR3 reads CASSDGGETDTQYF. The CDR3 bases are TGTGCCAGCAGTGACGGGGGGGAGACAGATACGCAGTATTTT.

CDR3: CASSLSGLHEQYF. The CDR3, as DNA: TGTGCCAGCAGTTTATCGGGCCTCCACGAGCAGTACTTC. This chain uses TRBV27 with TRBJ2-7; D ambiguous. The CDR3 contains 13 residues. Trimming took 0 bases from V and 5 from J, leaving 8 bases between them. Germline CDR1 and CDR2: MNHEY and SMNVEV (reference sequence).

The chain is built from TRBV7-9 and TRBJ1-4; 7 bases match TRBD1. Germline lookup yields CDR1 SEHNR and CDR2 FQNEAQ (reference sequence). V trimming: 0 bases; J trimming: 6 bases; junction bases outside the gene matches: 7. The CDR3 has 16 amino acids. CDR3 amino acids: CASSLAVRGPDEKLFF. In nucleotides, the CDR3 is TGTGCCAGCAGCTTAGCCGTTAGGGGGCCGGATGAAAAACTGTTTTTT.

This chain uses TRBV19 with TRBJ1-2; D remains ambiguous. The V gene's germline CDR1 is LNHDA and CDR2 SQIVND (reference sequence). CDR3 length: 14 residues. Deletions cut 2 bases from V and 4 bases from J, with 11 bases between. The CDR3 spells CASSINFSGYGYTF. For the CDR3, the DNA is TGTGCCAGTAGTATAAACTTCAGCGGCTATGGCTACACCTTC.

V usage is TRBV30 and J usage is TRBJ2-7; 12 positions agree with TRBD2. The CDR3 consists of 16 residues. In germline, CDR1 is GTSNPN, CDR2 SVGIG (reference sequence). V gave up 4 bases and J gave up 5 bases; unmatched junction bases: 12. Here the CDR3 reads CAWIPRWTSGNHEQYF. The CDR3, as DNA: TGTGCCTGGATCCCCCGATGGACTAGCGGGAACCACGAGCAGTACTTC.

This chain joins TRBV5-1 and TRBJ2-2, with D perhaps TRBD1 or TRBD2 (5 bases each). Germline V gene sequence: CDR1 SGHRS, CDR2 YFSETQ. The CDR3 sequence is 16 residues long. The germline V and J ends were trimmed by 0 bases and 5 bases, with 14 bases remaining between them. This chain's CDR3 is CASSLVAGTRTGELFF. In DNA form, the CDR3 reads TGCGCCAGCAGCTTGGTGGCCGGGACCCGGACCGGGGAGCTGTTTTTT.

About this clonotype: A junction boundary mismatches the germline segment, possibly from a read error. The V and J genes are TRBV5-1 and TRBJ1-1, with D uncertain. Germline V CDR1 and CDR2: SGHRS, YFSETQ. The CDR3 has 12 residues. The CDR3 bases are TGCGCCAGCAGCGGCCAGAATTGGTCAGCCCTCTTT. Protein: CASSGQNWSALF.

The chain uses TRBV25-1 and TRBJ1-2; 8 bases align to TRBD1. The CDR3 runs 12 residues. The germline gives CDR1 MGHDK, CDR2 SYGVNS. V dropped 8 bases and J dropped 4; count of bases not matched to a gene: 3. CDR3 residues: CASYTGGYGYTF. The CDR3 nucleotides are TGTGCCAGCTACACAGGGGGCTATGGCTACACCTTC.

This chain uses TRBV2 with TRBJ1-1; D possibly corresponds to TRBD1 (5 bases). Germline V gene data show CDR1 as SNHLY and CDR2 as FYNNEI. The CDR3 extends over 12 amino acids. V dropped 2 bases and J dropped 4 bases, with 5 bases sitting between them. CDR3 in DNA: TGTGCCAGCAGTGAAAGGGGCACTGAAGCTTTCTTT. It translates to CASSERGTEAFF. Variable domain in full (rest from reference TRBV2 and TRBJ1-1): EPEVTQTPSHQVTQMGQEVILRCVPISNHLYFYWYRQILGQKVEFLVSFYNNEISEKSEIFDDQFSVERPDGSNFTLKIRSTKLEDSAMYFCASSERGTEAFFGQGTRLTVV.

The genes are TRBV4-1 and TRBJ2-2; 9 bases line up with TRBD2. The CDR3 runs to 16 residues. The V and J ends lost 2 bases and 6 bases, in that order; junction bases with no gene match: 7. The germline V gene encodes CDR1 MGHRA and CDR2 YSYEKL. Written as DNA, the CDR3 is TGCGCCAGCAGCCAACCCCTAGCGGGGATGGCCGGGGAGCTGTTTTTT. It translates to CASSQPLAGMAGELFF.

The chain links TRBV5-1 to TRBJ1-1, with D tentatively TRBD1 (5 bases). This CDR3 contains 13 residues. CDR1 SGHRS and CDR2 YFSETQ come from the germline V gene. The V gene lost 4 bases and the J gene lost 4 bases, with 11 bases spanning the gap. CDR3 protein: CASSLFGATEAFF. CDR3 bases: TGCGCCAGCAGCCTCTTCGGGGCCACTGAAGCTTTCTTT.

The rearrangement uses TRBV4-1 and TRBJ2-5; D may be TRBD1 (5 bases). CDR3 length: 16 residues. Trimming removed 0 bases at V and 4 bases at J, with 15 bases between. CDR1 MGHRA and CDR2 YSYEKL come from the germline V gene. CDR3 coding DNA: TGCGCCAGCAGCCAAGAATGGGGCAGCCTATTAGAGACCCAGTACTTC. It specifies CASSQEWGSLLETQYF.

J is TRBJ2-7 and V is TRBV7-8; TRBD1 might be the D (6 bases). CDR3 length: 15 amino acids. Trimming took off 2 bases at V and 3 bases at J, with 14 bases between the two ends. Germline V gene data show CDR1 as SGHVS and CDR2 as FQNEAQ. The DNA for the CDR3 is TGTGCCAGCAGCTTAATTCCCGACAGGAACTACGAGCAGTACTTC. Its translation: CASSLIPDRNYEQYF.

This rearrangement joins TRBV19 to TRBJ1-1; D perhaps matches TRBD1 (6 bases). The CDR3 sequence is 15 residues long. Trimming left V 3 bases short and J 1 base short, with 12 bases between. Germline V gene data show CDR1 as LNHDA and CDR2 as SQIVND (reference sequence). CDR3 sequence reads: CASSITGTPNTEAFF. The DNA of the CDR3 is TGTGCCAGTAGTATTACCGGGACACCGAACACTGAAGCTTTCTTT.

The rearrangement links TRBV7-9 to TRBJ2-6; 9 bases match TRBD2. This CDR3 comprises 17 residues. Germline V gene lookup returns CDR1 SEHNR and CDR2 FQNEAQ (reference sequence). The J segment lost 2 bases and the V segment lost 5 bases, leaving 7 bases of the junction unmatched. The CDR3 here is CASSPVVAGAGANVLTF. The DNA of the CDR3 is TGTGCCAGCAGCCCGGTGGTAGCGGGAGCTGGGGCCAACGTCCTGACTTTC.

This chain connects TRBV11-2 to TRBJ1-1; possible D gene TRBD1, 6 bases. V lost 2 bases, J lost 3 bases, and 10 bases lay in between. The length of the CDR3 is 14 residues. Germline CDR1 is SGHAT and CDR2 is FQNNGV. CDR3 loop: CASSLWGADTEAFF. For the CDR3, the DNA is TGTGCCAGCAGCTTATGGGGGGCCGACACTGAAGCTTTCTTT.

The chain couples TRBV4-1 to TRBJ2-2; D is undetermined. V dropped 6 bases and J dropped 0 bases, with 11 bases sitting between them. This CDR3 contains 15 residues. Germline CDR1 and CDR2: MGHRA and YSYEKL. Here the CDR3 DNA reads TGCGCCAGCAGGGAGATTATTTCGAACACCGGGGAGCTGTTTTTT. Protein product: CASREIISNTGELFF.

The CDR3 DNA sequence: TGTGCCAGTAGTCTCGCGAGACAGGGCCGGAGCTATGGCTACACCTTC. Translating gives CASSLARQGRSYGYTF. This chain uses TRBV19 with TRBJ1-2; 7 positions match TRBD1. Trimming at V came to 5 bases and at J to 4 bases, leaving 13 bases not matched to a gene. From germline, CDR1 is LNHDA and CDR2 SQIVND (reference sequence). The CDR3 contains 16 residues.

The CDR3 bases are TGTGCCAGCAGCCATACCGCGGGACTAGCGGTCTACAATGAGCAGTTCTTC. It yields the protein CASSHTAGLAVYNEQFF. The rearrangement uses TRBV3-1 and TRBJ2-1, with 11 nucleotides matching TRBD2. Germline-derived CDR1 and CDR2 are LGHDT and YNNKEL (reference sequence). Trimming removed 3 bases from V and 3 bases from J; junction bases left unmatched: 7. This CDR3 has 17 amino acids.